The rows below give T cell receptor beta chains drawn from one sample of a study of tumor-infiltrating lymphocytes in primary liver carcinoma. TCRdb fed the multiplex PCR reads into MiXCR, producing one record per CDR3 protein. The sample comprises fewer than 350,000 distinct CDR3 sequences, about 62% of which are singletons, and roughly 9% rests with the top ten. Sequencing used peripheral blood. The receptors were gathered from a middle-aged man with primary liver carcinoma and hepatitis B virus infection. Both conserved end residues are part of each CDR3. Each record gives: D gene, J gene, V gene, clone size, CDR3 protein, CDR3 DNA. The D gene is left open where the match is weak. Clone sizes are given selectively: once, few, many, or a class where the clone is expanded.

D: NA
J: TRBJ2-4
V: TRBV11-1
size: NA
CDR3: CASSFPETRGTKSIQYF
DNA: TGTGCCAGCAGCTTTCCCGAGACTAGAGGGACCAAAAGCATTCAGTACTTC

D: NA
J: TRBJ2-7
V: TRBV28
size: few
CDR3: CATTDWLEGEQYF
DNA: TGTGCCACTACGGACTGGCTAGAGGGAGAGCAGTACTTC

D: NA
J: TRBJ1-2
V: TRBV10-3
size: NA
CDR3: CIISEEDKRGYTF
DNA: TGTATCATCAGTGAAGAGGACAAGCGGGGCTACACCTTC

D: NA
J: TRBJ1-3
V: TRBV6-6
size: NA
CDR3: CARRSDRSGNTIYF
DNA: TGTGCCAGGAGGTCCGACAGATCTGGAAACACCATATATTTT

D: NA
J: TRBJ2-1
V: TRBV7-9
size: few
CDR3: CASSSRTLNNEQFF
DNA: TGTGCCAGCAGCTCCCGGACACTGAACAATGAGCAGTTCTTC

D: TRBD2
J: TRBJ2-4
V: TRBV5-6
size: few
CDR3: CASSSPPGGKNIQYF
DNA: TGTGCCAGCAGCTCCCCTCCGGGGGGAAAAAACATTCAGTACTTC

D: NA
J: TRBJ2-4
V: TRBV6-5
size: NA
CDR3: CGSSPEDTRNIQYF
DNA: TGTGGCAGCAGTCCAGAGGACACCCGAAACATTCAGTACTTC

D: NA
J: TRBJ1-2
V: TRBV18
size: few
CDR3: CASSLTGDYGYTF
DNA: TGTGCCAGCTCACTGACAGGCGACTATGGCTACACCTTC

D: NA
J: TRBJ2-4
V: TRBV28
size: many
CDR3: CASSPGGAKNIQYF
DNA: TGTGCCAGCAGTCCTGGGGGAGCCAAAAACATTCAGTACTTC

D: TRBD2
J: TRBJ2-7
V: TRBV9
size: NA
CDR3: CASSGLADEQYF
DNA: TGTGCCAGCAGCGGACTAGCGGACGAGCAGTACTTC

D: NA
J: TRBJ1-5
V: TRBV6-1
size: many
CDR3: CASSEIRYNQPQHF
DNA: TGTGCCAGCAGTGAAATCAGATACAATCAGCCCCAGCATTTT

D: NA
J: TRBJ2-6
V: TRBV28
size: NA
CDR3: CTSRVSGANVPTF
DNA: TGTACCAGCAGAGTTTCTGGGGCCAACGTCCCGACTTTC

D: NA
J: TRBJ2-5
V: TRBV10-3
size: once
CDR3: CVISADGGEAQYF
DNA: TGTGTCATCAGTGCGGACGGAGGGGAGGCCCAGTACTTC

D: NA
J: TRBJ2-2
V: TRBV6-7
size: many
CDR3: CASRRPSVNTGELFF
DNA: TGTGCCAGCAGACGTCCCTCTGTAAACACCGGGGAGCTGTTTTTT

D: NA
J: TRBJ2-1
V: TRBV7-8
size: many
CDR3: CASSPLWASYNEQFF
DNA: TGTGCCAGCAGCCCTCTTTGGGCCTCCTACAATGAGCAGTTCTTC

D: NA
J: TRBJ2-3
V: TRBV29-1
size: NA
CDR3: CSAPTGCTDTQYF
DNA: TGCAGCGCCCCAACAGGGTGCACAGATACGCAGTATTTT

D: NA
J: TRBJ1-6
V: TRBV4-3
size: many
CDR3: CASRMTGVYNSPLHF
DNA: TGCGCCAGCAGGATGACAGGAGTCTATAATTCACCCCTCCACTTT

D: NA
J: TRBJ1-5
V: TRBV10-3
size: once
CDR3: CTICGTGSSNQPQHF
DNA: TGTACCATCTGTGGAACAGGGTCTAGCAATCAGCCCCAGCATTTT

D: NA
J: TRBJ1-3
V: TRBV6-4
size: NA
CDR3: CASSIPDSGNTIYF
DNA: TGTGCCAGCAGTATCCCTGACTCTGGAAACACCATATATTTT